These 8 T cell receptor beta chains share one sample of origin, sequenced in a study of shared T cell receptors in the human thymus. Assay: immunoSEQ multiplex PCR; the TCRdb copy retains only in-frame clones and omits some. The data hold approximately 580,000 clones, with approximately 80% observed a single time. Separately, the same data were catalogued under a study of human thymus T cells.

Sample: thymocytes. The receptors derive from a boy younger than two with a congenital heart defect.

This chain uses TRBV15 with TRBJ1-5; 9 bases fit TRBD1. Per germline, CDR1 LNHNV and CDR2 YYDKDF (reference sequence). V lost 0 bases and J lost 4; bases outside the gene matches: 10. The CDR3 is 18 residues long. The CDR3 nucleotides are TGTGCCACCAGCAGAGATCTTGGGCACAGGGGGCCGAATCAGCCCCAGCATTTT. It yields the protein CATSRDLGHRGPNQPQHF.

The chain couples TRBV21-1 to TRBJ2-5; the D call of TRBD1 is as the table states it, not checked on the DNA. TRBV21-1 is assigned pseudogene status. The CDR3 loop spans 15 amino acids. CDR3 in amino acids: CASKGGQGACETQYF. The CDR3 bases are TGTGCCAGCAAGGGGGGACAGGGGGCGTGTGAGACCCAGTACTTC.

This sequence joins TRBV6-1 and TRBJ1-1; D possibly corresponds to TRBD1 (5 bases). The CDR3 covers 15 residues. Trimming pared 11 bases from V and 2 bases from J, leaving 21 bases between. CDR1 and CDR2 (germline): MNHNS, SASEGT. The CDR3 bases are TGTGCCTATGGGGGGGACGGGAGGGGAAACACTGAAGCTTTCTTT. The encoded protein is CAYGGDGRGNTEAFF.

V is TRBV7-8 and J is TRBJ1-1; D remains unclear. The CDR3 loop spans 16 amino acids. Per the germline V gene, CDR1 is SGHVS and CDR2 is FQNEAQ. V lost 0 bases and J 1 base, leaving 12 bases between the germline ends. The CDR3 region is CASSLAAGEPNTEAFF. In DNA, the CDR3 is TGTGCCAGCAGCTTAGCCGCCGGAGAACCGAACACTGAAGCTTTCTTT.

The chain uses TRBV7-2 and TRBJ2-4, with 14 positions matching TRBD2. The V segment lost 5 bases and the J segment 3 bases; nucleotides outside the gene matches: 12. This CDR3 contains 19 residues. Germline CDR1 is SGHTA and CDR2 is FQGNSA. CDR3 nucleotide sequence: TGTGCCAGCAGCCTCCCCCCGGGACTAGCGGGAGAGGGCAAAAACATTCAGTACTTC. It translates to CASSLPPGLAGEGKNIQYF. The full variable domain, rest sourced from reference TRBV7-2 and TRBJ2-4, is GAGVSQSPSNKVTEKGKDVELRCDPISGHTALYWYRQSLGQGLEFLIYFQGNSAPDKSGLPSDRFSAERTGGSVSTLTIQRTQQEDSAVYLCASSLPPGLAGEGKNIQYFGAGTRLSVL.

This chain links TRBV27 with TRBJ2-1; TRBD2 might be the D (6 bases). The V and J ends lost 8 bases and 0 bases respectively, with 14 bases between them. CDR3 size: 15 residues. The V gene's germline CDR1 is MNHEY and CDR2 SMNVEV (reference sequence). The CDR3 DNA is TGTGCCAGCGGGAGGTGGGGGGACTCCTACAATGAGCAGTTCTTC. Translated: CASGRWGDSYNEQFF.

The gene calls are TRBV29-1 and TRBJ2-1; 12 bases map to TRBD2. The CDR3 is 15 residues long. Germline-derived CDR1 and CDR2 are SQVTM and ANQGSEA. V was pared by 0 bases and J by 9 bases, with 6 bases of the junction left unmatched. CDR3 DNA: TGCAGCGTTGAAGATCGACTAGCGGGAGTATCTGAGCAGTTCTTC. Encoded protein: CSVEDRLAGVSEQFF.

This clone was picked up a small number of times. The V gene is TRBV6-4, the J gene TRBJ2-6; possibly TRBD1 for D (6 bases). Germline loops: CDR1 MRHNA, CDR2 SNTAGT. The length of the CDR3 is 14 residues. V shed 7 bases and J shed 4 bases, with 11 bases lying between them. The CDR3 protein is CASMGALGANVLTF. CDR3 DNA: TGTGCCAGCATGGGGGCGCTCGGGGCCAACGTCCTGACTTTC.